The clone carrying this T cell receptor (beta chain) showed up just a few times. Its antigen is currently unknown. These data belong to a study of T cell repertoires in cytomegalovirus infection. Germline lookup yields CDR1 MNHEY and CDR2 SMNVEV (reference sequence). There are 12 residues in the CDR3. V trimming: 8 bases; J trimming: 3 bases; junction bases outside the gene matches: 4. TCRdb reanalysed the reads using MiXCR and keeps one entry per CDR3 protein. The sample holds fewer than 700,000 distinct CDR3 sequences, 20% to 30% seen once. General observations from the study: Individuals carrying CMV plus the relevant HLA were identified by cumulative frequency of public TCR beta families. It was HLA-C-restricted CMV-specific TCR beta clonotypes that dominated the response ex vivo.

Source material: CD8+ T cells from PBMCs. This TCR came from a human donor in good health (CMV status not recorded). Some clones in this sample may be carry-over from other donors' samples. This chain links TRBV27 with TRBJ2-7; 7 bases match TRBD1. The CDR3 region is CASGTVYYEQYF. The CDR3 DNA follows: TGTGCCAGCGGGACAGTATACTACGAGCAGTACTTC.